This record looks at one T cell receptor beta chain sequence and its context. Which antigen it targets is not known. It has no much larger one-base neighbor in the sample; base qualities were not kept. This entry is derived from a study of CD8 T cells in Susac syndrome (dated by TCRdb to between 2018 and 2021). Broadly, across the study: Repertoire sequencing was used to test whether CD8+ T cell activation and differentiation in Susac syndrome was antigen driven. The study compared CD8+ T cell repertoire clonality among 12 healthy donors, roughly 14 Susac syndrome patients and about 16 multiple sclerosis patients.

RNA was extracted using the RNeasy kit, and about 0.45 to 1 microgram was reverse transcribed with random hexamers. The immunoSEQ multiplex PCR assay, covering 54 Vbeta and 13 Jbeta segments, was used to amplify TCR beta CDR3 regions. To correct PCR amplification bias, a synthetic template baseline was used for both primer optimization and computational correction. The study's own analysis went as follows. Only productive sequences were kept, with reads annotated to V, D and J genes according to IMGT and analyzed in immunoSEQ Analyzer. Clonality was computed as one minus Shannon entropy normalized by log2 of the number of productive unique sequences. For each patient and control, public and private clones were evaluated within the 100 most prevalent clones. Susac-specific clones were defined as absent from healthy and MS cohorts, around 970 published viral clones and other ImmuneACCESS disease sequences. Through fastp at Q25 and MiXCR, TCRdb rebuilt clones from the public reads, retaining in-frame beta chains. Every distinct CDR3 protein forms one entry, paired with its most common genes and DNA. The V and J calls follow TCRdb's processing rather than the paper's. In this sample the table shows approximately 130,000 distinct CDR3 sequences, roughly 89% of which occur a single time. Jointly, the top ten make up about 0.23% of the sample.

What the study reported, not specific to this receptor: The number of individuals in the TCR sequencing and HLA analysis was acknowledged as relatively small.

From its cysteine to its phenylalanine, the CDR3 spans 12 amino acids. The entry retains the CDR3 DNA only, 36 bases that are in frame from base 1. CDR1 and CDR2 are drawn from the germline V gene: SQVTM, ANQGSEA. V is cut back by 7 bases and J by 6 bases, with 6 bases in the junction unmatched. Peripheral blood CD8+ and CD4+ T cells from healthy donors, Susac syndrome patients and multiple sclerosis patients were profiled by high-throughput TCR beta sequencing. Multiple sclerosis controls were treatment-naive patients with stable or active relapsing-remitting disease fulfilling revised McDonald criteria. Bulk CD8+ and CD4+ T cells were purified magnetically by negative isolation, whereas CD8+ TEMRA cells were enriched by FACS. Blood was drawn into EDTA tubes, processed within 24 hours, and PBMCs were isolated by density gradient centrifugation. PBMCs intended for TCR sequencing were cryopreserved in liquid nitrogen and were subsequently thawed in a 37 degrees C water bath. The sorted or isolated CD4+, CD8+ and CD8+ TEMRA cells reached a purity of at least 90%.

The chain is encoded by TRBV29-1 joined to TRBJ1-3; TRBD1 agrees with 7 junctional bases. Sequenced: CD8+ T cells from PBMCs. This clonotype was sampled from a human donor with multiple sclerosis. The DNA reads TGCAGCGCGCGACAGGGAACAAACACCATATATTTT. This sequence encodes CSARQGTNTIYF.